These T cell receptor beta chains were read from a single sample in a study of early T cells in non-severe SARS-CoV-2 infection. Via MiXCR, TCRdb re-called the 5' RACE reads, giving one row per CDR3 protein. The repertoire holds around 98,000 distinct CDR3 sequences, 11% seen once, with 4.5% to 5.5% in the top ten. The specimen sequenced was whole blood. These receptor sequences come from an adult who was a healthcare worker with PCR-confirmed SARS-CoV-2 infection or an uninfected control (not recorded which). Each CDR3 is given with its conserved first and last residue. The D gene is left open where the match is weak. Part of the rows lack a size; the others show once, few, many or a class for expanded clones.

CDR3	DNA	J	D	V	size
CASSHKAGSSGNTIYF	TGTGCCAGCAGCCATAAGGCAGGTAGCTCTGGAAACACCATATATTTT	TRBJ1-3	.	TRBV12-3/TRBV12-4	.
CASSIRQETQYF	TGCGCCAGCAGCATCCGGCAAGAGACCCAGTACTTC	TRBJ2-5	.	TRBV5-1	.
CASSQPRDRDNSPLHF	TGCGCCAGCAGCCAACCCCGGGACAGGGATAATTCACCCCTCCACTTT	TRBJ1-6	TRBD1	TRBV4-1	.
CASSLNREETQYF	TGTGCCAGCAGCTTGAACAGAGAAGAGACCCAGTACTTC	TRBJ2-5	.	TRBV5-6	few
CASSLRQGGDEQFF	TGTGCCAGCAGCCTCCGGCAGGGGGGCGATGAGCAGTTCTTC	TRBJ2-1	.	TRBV7-9	many
CASSLITSGQGLKQYF	TGTGCCAGCAGCTTAATCACGTCCGGACAGGGTTTAAAGCAGTACTTC	TRBJ2-7	TRBD1	TRBV7-9	few
CASSAQGARSMNTEAFF	TGTGCCAGCAGTGCACAGGGGGCAAGGAGTATGAACACTGAAGCTTTCTTT	TRBJ1-1	TRBD1	TRBV2	.
CASSPSTVNYGYTF	TGTGCCAGCAGTCCCTCGACAGTGAACTATGGCTACACCTTC	TRBJ1-2	.	TRBV27	.
CSVMREVAAEAFF	TGCAGCGTTATGAGGGAGGTCGCGGCTGAAGCTTTCTTT	TRBJ1-1	.	TRBV29-1	many
CASSVGAGTDQPQHF	TGTGCCAGCAGCGTAGGGGCAGGGACGGATCAGCCCCAGCATTTT	TRBJ1-5	.	TRBV9	many
CASTPTSGGSYNEQFF	TGTGCCAGCACCCCGACTAGCGGGGGCTCCTACAATGAGCAGTTCTTC	TRBJ2-1	TRBD2	TRBV2	few
CSVGFGGVANTGELFF	TGCAGCGTTGGATTTGGAGGGGTGGCGAACACCGGGGAGCTGTTTTTT	TRBJ2-2	.	TRBV29-1	few
CASSQPGRHSTYEQYF	TGCGCCAGCAGCCAACCTGGAAGACATTCGACCTACGAGCAGTACTTC	TRBJ2-7	.	TRBV4-1	.
CASSYSGKQYF	TGTGCCAGCAGTTACTCGGGAAAGCAGTACTTC	TRBJ2-7	.	TRBV6-5	many
CASSMPGLPVSEQYF	TGTGCCAGCAGTATGCCGGGACTACCTGTAAGCGAGCAGTACTTC	TRBJ2-7	TRBD2	TRBV6-5	.
CASSPSAQGFLGYTF	TGCGCCAGCAGCCCCTCTGCGCAGGGGTTCCTTGGCTACACCTTC	TRBJ1-2	.	TRBV5-1	few
CASSLDRVRGNQPQHF	TGTGCCAGCAGCCTGGACAGGGTTAGGGGCAATCAGCCCCAGCATTTT	TRBJ1-5	TRBD1	TRBV28	few
CASSLRSREDQETQYF	TGTGCCAGCAGTCTCCGGAGTCGGGAGGACCAAGAGACCCAGTACTTC	TRBJ2-5	TRBD2	TRBV6-2/TRBV6-3	.
CASSWDSKETQYF	TGTGCCAGCAGCTGGGACTCAAAAGAGACCCAGTACTTC	TRBJ2-5	.	TRBV7-3	.
CASSLGGTGLSAFF	TGTGCCAGCAGCTTAGGCGGGACAGGCTTGTCAGCTTTCTTT	TRBJ1-1	TRBD1	TRBV7-2	few
CASSYSRGNEQFF	TGTGCCAGCAGTTACTCGAGGGGGAATGAGCAGTTCTTC	TRBJ2-1	.	TRBV6-2/TRBV6-3	many
CASSPARGGYEQYF	TGTGCCAGCTCTCCAGCGCGGGGGGGCTACGAGCAGTACTTC	TRBJ2-7	TRBD2	TRBV19	.
CASSSPFQGDNEQYF	TGTGCCAGCAGTTCTCCTTTTCAGGGGGACAACGAGCAGTACTTC	TRBJ2-7	TRBD1	TRBV6-2/TRBV6-3	.
CASSPGTAANYGYTF	TGTGCCAGCAGCCCCGGGACAGCCGCTAACTATGGCTACACCTTC	TRBJ1-2	TRBD1	TRBV27	.
CAWRDEITEAFF	TGTGCCTGGAGAGACGAGATCACTGAAGCTTTCTTT	TRBJ1-1	.	TRBV30	.
CASSLARTPNTGELFF	TGCGCCAGCAGCTTGGCGAGGACACCGAACACCGGGGAGCTGTTTTTT	TRBJ2-2	.	TRBV5-1	.
CASSVSGSIETQYF	TGTGCCAGCAGTGTCTCGGGGTCAATAGAGACCCAGTACTTC	TRBJ2-5	.	TRBV2	many
CASMLAGGSGELFF	TGTGCCAGCATGCTAGCGGGAGGTTCCGGGGAGCTGTTTTTT	TRBJ2-2	TRBD2	TRBV27	.
CASRPWNGGHTYEQYF	TGTGCCAGCAGACCCTGGAACGGGGGCCACACCTACGAGCAGTACTTC	TRBJ2-7	.	TRBV6-2/TRBV6-3	.
CASSRGGTGVGYGYTF	TGTGCCAGCAGCCGGGGAGGGACAGGGGTTGGGTATGGCTACACCTTC	TRBJ1-2	TRBD1	TRBV27	many
CASSLRGPNTEAFF	TGTGCCAGCAGCTTAAGAGGGCCCAACACTGAAGCTTTCTTT	TRBJ1-1	.	TRBV11-2	few
CASSRGRTSTGNTIYF	TGTGCCAGCTCACGGGGCAGGACGTCCACTGGAAACACCATATATTTT	TRBJ1-3	.	TRBV18	.
CASSEGDGNQPQHF	TGTGCCAGCAGTGAAGGGGACGGTAATCAGCCCCAGCATTTT	TRBJ1-5	.	TRBV6-1	few
CASSFGGNQPQHF	TGTGCCAGCAGCTTTGGAGGTAATCAGCCCCAGCATTTT	TRBJ1-5	.	TRBV7-6	many
CSARERTNPYEQYF	TGCAGTGCTAGAGAGAGGACGAACCCCTACGAGCAGTACTTC	TRBJ2-7	.	TRBV20-1	few
CASSESGITYEQYF	TGTGCCAGCAGCGAGTCCGGGATAACTTACGAGCAGTACTTC	TRBJ2-7	.	TRBV7-9	many
CASSLDRRQYF	TGTGCCAGCAGCTTAGATAGAAGGCAGTACTTC	TRBJ2-7	.	TRBV7-9	few
CSARSGGRHQPQHF	TGCAGTGCTAGATCGGGGGGGCGCCATCAGCCCCAGCATTTT	TRBJ1-5	.	TRBV20-1	.
CASRMGAGARVTEAFF	TGTGCCAGCAGGATGGGGGCAGGGGCCAGAGTGACTGAAGCTTTCTTT	TRBJ1-1	.	TRBV6-6	many
CASSSHGESYEQYF	TGTGCCAGCAGTTCACACGGGGAGTCCTACGAGCAGTACTTC	TRBJ2-7	.	TRBV27	few
CASSSTGRMNTEAFF	TGCGCCAGCAGCTCCACAGGGAGGATGAACACTGAAGCTTTCTTT	TRBJ1-1	.	TRBV5-1	many
CASSLIVDTEAFF	TGCGCCAGCAGCTTGATAGTGGACACTGAAGCTTTCTTT	TRBJ1-1	.	TRBV5-1	.
CASSLGRRYNEQFF	TGTGCCAGCAGTCTCGGGAGGCGCTACAATGAGCAGTTCTTC	TRBJ2-1	TRBD2	TRBV11-2	few
CASSLAGPKFNSPLHF	TGCGCCAGCAGCTTGGCAGGACCGAAGTTTAATTCACCCCTCCACTTT	TRBJ1-6	.	TRBV5-1	many
CASRRETGTNTEAFF	TGTGCCAGCAGGAGAGAAACCGGGACGAACACTGAAGCTTTCTTT	TRBJ1-1	.	TRBV2	many